Below, 26 T cell receptor beta chains from the same sample are listed, as sequenced in a study of cytotoxic CD8 clonotypes in ibrutinib-treated CLL. Using immunoSEQ multiplex PCR, the repertoire was profiled, and TCRdb retains in-frame clones only, with some absent. The data show approximately 330,000 clones, with 80% seen just once and about 6.3% held by the top ten. Here the sequenced sample was PBMCs, taken before ibrutinib treatment. The receptors come from a human donor with chronic lymphocytic leukemia.

The gene calls are TRBV27 and TRBJ2-1; possible D gene TRBD2, 7 bases. The CDR3 is 14 residues long. V lost 5 bases to trimming and J lost 4 bases, with 12 bases between them. Germline V lookup: CDR1 MNHEY, CDR2 SMNVEV (reference sequence). The CDR3 reads CASSLEGGYNEQFF. In DNA, the CDR3 is TGTGCCAGCAGTCTGGAGGGGGGGTACAATGAGCAGTTCTTC.

V is TRBV5-8 and J is TRBJ2-7; 9 bases match TRBD2. V dropped 4 bases and J dropped 3; count of bases not matched to a gene: 17. Germline values: CDR1 SGHTS, CDR2 YDEGEE. The CDR3 extends over 18 amino acids. The CDR3 reads CASSGGGLAGIQHYEQYF. CDR3 coding DNA: TGTGCCAGCAGCGGGGGAGGGCTAGCGGGAATCCAACACTACGAGCAGTACTTC.

This CDR3 is CASSPPGQGAYEQYF. CDR3 coding DNA: TGTGCCAGCTCACCACCCGGACAGGGGGCTTACGAGCAGTACTTC. This chain joins TRBV18 and TRBJ2-7; TRBD1 aligns across 11 bases. CDR3 length: 15 residues. Germline V gene sequence: CDR1 KGHSH, CDR2 LQKENI. The J segment lost 4 bases and the V segment lost 0 bases, leaving 2 bases of the junction unmatched. The full variable domain, in which reference TRBV18 and TRBJ2-7 provide the parts outside the CDR3, is NAGVMQNPRHLVRRRGQEARLRCSPMKGHSHVYWYRQLPEEGLKFMVYLQKENIIDESGMPKERFSAEFPKEGPSILRIQQVVRGDSAAYFCASSPPGQGAYEQYFGPGTRLTVT.

The chain recombines TRBV6-1 with TRBJ1-1; D gene uncertain. Germline loops: CDR1 MNHNS, CDR2 SASEGT. The CDR3 length is 14 residues. V dropped 6 bases and J dropped 10 bases, with 21 bases sitting between them. The CDR3 region has the DNA TGTGCCAGCAGAGCAGAAAGGCTGGCGGTGGGAGCTTTCTTT. It translates to CASRAERLAVGAFF.

The chain has TRBV25-1 and TRBJ2-5, with D perhaps assigned TRBD1 or TRBD2 (5 bases each). Per the germline V gene, CDR1 is MGHDK and CDR2 is SYGVNS. V dropped 3 bases and J dropped 5 bases, with 19 bases sitting between them. The CDR3 consists of 16 residues. CDR3 sequence: CASSDRGTLPGETQYF. In nucleotides, the CDR3 is TGTGCCAGCAGTGACCGAGGGACCCTCCCGGGGGAGACCCAGTACTTC.

This clone was seen a few times. CDR3 region: CASSLTSGRRETQYF. The CDR3 DNA sequence: TGTGCCAGCAGCTTAACTAGCGGGAGGCGAGAGACCCAGTACTTC. The chain links TRBV11-3 to TRBJ2-5; 12 nucleotides line up with TRBD2. V shed 2 bases and J 4 bases; nucleotides not matched to a gene: 2. There are 15 residues in the CDR3. Germline CDR1 and CDR2: SGHNT and YENEEA.

This clone was observed a few times. The chain joins TRBV19 to TRBJ1-5; 8 bases fit TRBD1. With V trimmed by 5 bases and J by 1 base, 4 bases remained unmatched. This CDR3 has 15 amino acids. Germline V gene data show CDR1 as LNHDA and CDR2 as SQIVND (reference sequence). The CDR3: CASSVRDRSNQPQHF. DNA for the CDR3: TGTGCCAGTAGTGTTAGGGACAGGAGCAATCAGCCCCAGCATTTT.

This clone was seen a handful of times. The V gene is TRBV9, the J gene TRBJ1-2; 8 bases are shared with TRBD1. The germline CDR1 and CDR2 sequences are SGDLS and YYNGEE. V dropped 0 bases and J dropped 5; count of bases not matched to a gene: 3. The CDR3 consists of 14 residues. In nucleotides, the CDR3 is TGTGCCAGCAGCGTAGTAGGACAGGGTTATGGCTACACCTTC. This gives the protein CASSVVGQGYGYTF.

As for this clone: Sequence at one end of the junction differs from germline and may be a read error. The chain joins TRBV6-5 to TRBJ1-1; D gene uncertain. This CDR3 region has 14 residues. Germline CDR1 MNHEY, CDR2 SVGAGI. The DNA of the CDR3 is TGTGCCAGCAGTTACAAAGCGATGAACACTGAAGTTTTCTTT. Encoded protein: CASSYKAMNTEVFF.

The chain is built from TRBV6-5 and TRBJ2-1, with 8 bases aligning to TRBD2. The V segment lost 0 bases and the J segment 8 bases; nucleotides outside the gene matches: 9. The CDR3 is made up of 16 amino acids. The germline CDR1 and CDR2 sequences are MNHEY and SVGAGI. The CDR3 bases are TGTGCCAGCAGTTACTCGACGGGAGGGCGTGGTGATGAGCAGTTCTTC. Its translation: CASSYSTGGRGDEQFF.

V gene TRBV4-1 combines with J gene TRBJ2-4; D tentatively fits TRBD1 or TRBD2 (5 bases each). Germline loops: CDR1 MGHRA, CDR2 YSYEKL. Trimming cost V 3 bases and J 6 bases, with 6 bases left between them. The CDR3 extends over 12 amino acids. CDR3 nucleotide sequence: TGCGCCAGCAGCCAGGGGACAAACATTCAGTACTTC. Its translation is CASSQGTNIQYF.

The J gene is TRBJ1-4, the V gene TRBV5-4, with a possible D match to TRBD1 (5 bases). Germline CDR1 SGHNT, CDR2 YYREEE (reference sequence). This CDR3 has 14 residues. Trimming shortened V by 1 base and J by 5 bases, and 9 bases separated the two germline ends. The CDR3 sequence: CASSLWGLNEKLFF. The CDR3 DNA follows: TGTGCCAGCAGCTTGTGGGGGTTGAATGAAAAACTGTTTTTT.

The genes are TRBV4-3 and TRBJ2-3; 7 nucleotides align to TRBD2. Germline CDR1 reads LGHNA; CDR2 reads YSLEER. The ends lost 2 bases at V and 2 bases at J; junction bases unmatched: 4. The CDR3 is 15 amino acids. The CDR3: CASSQLTSATDTQYF. As DNA, the CDR3 is TGCGCCAGCAGCCAACTTACTAGCGCCACAGATACGCAGTATTTT.

The chain combines TRBV11-1 with TRBJ2-7; D possibly corresponds to TRBD2 (5 bases). Germline V gene sequence: CDR1 SGHAT, CDR2 FQDESV (reference sequence). The CDR3 is 14 residues long. Trimming cost V 5 bases and J 6 bases, with 17 bases left between them. The CDR3 loop reads CASSRTGRVAEQYF. The CDR3 nucleotides are TGTGCCAGCAGCCGGACGGGGAGAGTGGCCGAGCAGTACTTC.

J is TRBJ2-7 and V is TRBV4-3; possibly TRBD1 for D (5 bases). CDR1 and CDR2 from the germline V gene are LGHNA and YSLEER. The length of the CDR3 is 14 residues. V was clipped by 3 bases and J by 4 bases, with 13 bases between them. DNA for the CDR3: TGCGCCAGCAGCCAGGAACGACAGTCTTACGAGCAGTACTTC. Encoded protein: CASSQERQSYEQYF.

CDR3: CASSYPLAGGYNEQFF. For the CDR3, the DNA is TGTGCCAGCAGCTACCCACTAGCGGGAGGGTACAATGAGCAGTTCTTC. The chain combines TRBV11-2 with TRBJ2-1; 13 nucleotides line up with TRBD2. The CDR3 length is 16 residues. V dropped 4 bases and J dropped 4; count of bases not matched to a gene: 4. Germline CDR1 is SGHAT and CDR2 is FQNNGV.

The V and J genes are TRBV10-3 and TRBJ2-7, with 7 bases matching TRBD1. The CDR3 extends over 16 amino acids. The germline V gene has CDR1 ENHRY and CDR2 SYGVKD. V lost 2 bases to trimming and J lost 6 bases; unmatched junction nucleotides: 13. In nucleotides, the CDR3 is TGTGCCATCAGTGAGAGAGGACAGGAGCCGTATCGCGAGCAGTACTTC. It specifies CAISERGQEPYREQYF.

This chain links TRBV7-2 with TRBJ2-7; D is possibly TRBD2 (6 bases). V was cut by 1 base and J by 2 bases, with 15 bases left in between. The CDR3 consists of 16 residues. CDR1 and CDR2 (germline): SGHTA, FQGNSA. The CDR3 region has the DNA TGTGCCAGCAGCTTAGGGGGGGTGGCGGGTACCTACGAGCAGTACTTC. It translates to CASSLGGVAGTYEQYF. The entire variable domain, with the rest obtained from reference TRBV7-2 and TRBJ2-7, is as follows: GAGVSQSPSNKVTEKGKDVELRCDPISGHTALYWYRQSLGQGLEFLIYFQGNSAPDKSGLPSDRFSAERTGGSVSTLTIQRTQQEDSAVYLCASSLGGVAGTYEQYFGPGTRLTVT.

V gene TRBV11-2 combines with J gene TRBJ2-1, with D possibly matching TRBD2 (5 bases). Germline V CDR1 and CDR2: SGHAT, FQNNGV. The CDR3 loop spans 14 amino acids. Trimming pared 5 bases from V and 0 bases from J, leaving 8 bases between. The CDR3 here is CASSRGFSYNEQFF. The CDR3 DNA sequence: TGTGCCAGCAGCCGGGGTTTCTCCTACAATGAGCAGTTCTTC.

The count of this clone is one. The chain joins TRBV29-1 to TRBJ2-1; 13 bases are a match to TRBD2. The germline gives CDR1 SQVTM, CDR2 ANQGSEA. The junction had 6 bases not matched to a gene; V was cut back by 5 bases and J by 8 bases. The CDR3 is 14 residues long. The CDR3 DNA is TGCAGCGTTATAATCGGACTAGCGGGAGATGAGCAGTTCTTC. This translates into CSVIIGLAGDEQFF.

This chain joins TRBV4-2 and TRBJ2-5; 8 bases fit TRBD2. V gave up 5 bases and J gave up 7 bases; unmatched junction bases: 15. The V gene's germline CDR1 is LGHNA and CDR2 YNFKEQ. The length of the CDR3 is 16 residues. This chain's CDR3 is CASSGGPGLDGSTQYF. In nucleotides, the CDR3 is TGTGCCAGCAGCGGGGGACCGGGACTAGATGGTTCGACCCAGTACTTC.

The chain is built from TRBV4-3 and TRBJ2-1; D remains ambiguous. The germline gives CDR1 LGHNA, CDR2 YSLEER. The germline V and J ends were trimmed by 0 bases and 8 bases, with 11 bases remaining between them. The CDR3 extends over 14 amino acids. CDR3 sequence reads: CASSQDRGAYEQFF. The CDR3 DNA is TGCGCCAGCAGCCAAGACCGTGGAGCGTATGAGCAGTTCTTC.

The CDR3 loop is CASSLVRTDYGYTF. CDR3 in DNA: TGTGCCAGCAGTTTGGTCCGGACAGACTATGGCTACACCTTC. J is TRBJ1-2 and V is TRBV27; tentatively, D is TRBD1 (6 bases). Germline assignment: CDR1 MNHEY and CDR2 SMNVEV (reference sequence). The CDR3 loop spans 14 amino acids. The ends were cut back, 3 bases at V and 3 bases at J, with 11 bases in the middle.

The chain has TRBV9 and TRBJ1-2, with D unclear. The germline V and J ends were trimmed by 0 bases and 2 bases, with 5 bases remaining between them. Germline V gene sequence: CDR1 SGDLS, CDR2 YYNGEE. This CDR3 comprises 13 residues. The CDR3 coding sequence is TGTGCCAGCAGCGTAGCACAAAACTATGGCTACACCTTC. Its protein product is CASSVAQNYGYTF.

The chain combines TRBV7-9 with TRBJ2-1; 9 nucleotides line up with TRBD1. V lost 5 bases, J lost 7 bases, and 9 bases stayed unmatched. Germline V lookup: CDR1 SEHNR, CDR2 FQNEAQ (reference sequence). The CDR3 runs to 15 residues. The CDR3 region is CASSPRDRVKNEQFF. The CDR3 bases are TGTGCCAGCAGCCCCAGGGACAGGGTAAAGAATGAGCAGTTCTTC.

The V gene is TRBV4-2, the J gene TRBJ2-7; D is undetermined. Trimming stripped 3 bases from V and 2 bases from J, with 20 bases between. This CDR3 has 17 residues. Per the germline V gene, CDR1 is LGHNA and CDR2 is YNFKEQ. The CDR3 loop is CASSHNLPSLVPYEQYF. DNA of the CDR3: TGTGCCAGCAGCCATAACCTCCCCAGCTTAGTCCCCTACGAGCAGTACTTC.